Following are 7 T cell receptor beta chains from one sample sequenced in a study of blood T cells in healthy people across ages. The use of a sample-barcoded 5' primer and a J-beta primer mix characterized a second PCR of 7 to 11 cycles. Each CDR3 protein is one row after TCRdb ran MiXCR on the 5' RACE reads. The sample lists 1.5 million to 2 million distinct CDR3 sequences; around half were seen once. Sequencing used blood. The receptors come from a woman aged 40 to 50 in good health.

This clonotype was counted only a few times. This rearrangement joins TRBV20-1 to TRBJ2-3; TRBD2 matches at 10 bases. The CDR3 consists of 16 residues. Germline V gene sequence: CDR1 DFQATT, CDR2 SNEGSKA (reference sequence). V lost 6 bases to trimming and J lost 3 bases; unmatched junction nucleotides: 12. The CDR3 loop is CSASSSGGRMTDTQYF. CDR3 nucleotide sequence: TGCAGTGCCTCCTCTAGCGGGGGCCGAATGACAGATACGCAGTATTTT.

This clonotype was observed a handful of times. This chain joins TRBV4-3 and TRBJ2-1, with 9 bases that match TRBD1. V shed 0 bases and J 2 bases; nucleotides not matched to a gene: 2. Germline V gene sequence: CDR1 LGHNA, CDR2 YSLEER. The CDR3 spans 16 residues. CDR3 in DNA: TGCGCCAGCAGCCAAGATACAGGGGGCGCCTACAATGAGCAGTTCTTC. Protein product: CASSQDTGGAYNEQFF.

Comments on this clonotype: The junction departs from germline at one end; a sequencing error may be responsible. The rearrangement links TRBV28 to TRBJ2-3; no reliable D call. Per germline, CDR1 MDHEN and CDR2 SYDVKM. The CDR3 spans 16 residues. CDR3 coding DNA: TGTGCCAGCAGTTTTCCCGATCCCCGCCGCACATATACGCAGTATTTT. This gives the protein CASSFPDPRRTYTQYF.

This clonotype was counted only a few times. The chain is built from TRBV6-2 or TRBV6-3 and TRBJ2-7; 8 nucleotides line up with TRBD1. The junction had 12 bases not matched to a gene; V was cut back by 6 bases and J by 5 bases. Germline V gene data show CDR1 as MNHEY and CDR2 as SVGEGT. The CDR3 covers 15 residues. The CDR3 sequence: CASSTRRQGTNEQYF. CDR3 nucleotide sequence: TGTGCCAGCAGCACCCGGAGACAGGGGACCAACGAGCAGTACTTC.

This clonotype was seen more than once but under ten times. The chain combines TRBV4-3 with TRBJ2-1; 8 nucleotides align to TRBD2. Germline values: CDR1 LGHNA, CDR2 YSLEER. V lost 1 base and J lost 7; bases outside the gene matches: 6. This CDR3 region has 15 residues. DNA for the CDR3: TGCGCCAGCAGCCAAGTAGCCGGGGGGGGGAATGAGCAGTTCTTC. It specifies CASSQVAGGGNEQFF.

The gene calls are TRBV28 and TRBJ2-7; TRBD2 might be the D (5 bases). V lost 10 bases, J lost 4 bases, and 14 bases lay in between. The CDR3 loop spans 12 amino acids. Germline V CDR1 and CDR2: MDHEN, SYDVKM. The DNA for the CDR3 is TGTGCCACCAAAGGAGGAAGGTACGAGCAGTACTTC. Its translation is CATKGGRYEQYF.

The chain links TRBV28 to TRBJ2-5; 8 bases fit TRBD2. The DNA matches TRBJ2-7 better at its end, which makes the J call doubtful. The CDR3 runs to 17 residues. Germline V gene data show CDR1 as MDHEN and CDR2 as SYDVKM. CDR3 in DNA: TGTGCCAGCAGTTTGCCACTCGGGACTAGGGGGATAGACGAGCAGTACTTC. This translates into CASSLPLGTRGIDEQYF.